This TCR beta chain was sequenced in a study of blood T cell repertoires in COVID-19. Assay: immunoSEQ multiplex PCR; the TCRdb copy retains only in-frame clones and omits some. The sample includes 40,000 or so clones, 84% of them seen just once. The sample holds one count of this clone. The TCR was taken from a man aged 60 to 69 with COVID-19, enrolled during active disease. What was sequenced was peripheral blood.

The CDR3 spells CSGKSGGPEAFF. The CDR3 DNA reads as TGCAGCGGAAAATCTGGGGGCCCTGAAGCTTTCTTT. The gene calls are TRBV29-1 and TRBJ1-1; possible D gene TRBD1, 6 bases. This CDR3 is 12 amino acids long. Per germline, CDR1 SQVTM and CDR2 ANQGSEA. V gave up 7 bases and J gave up 6 bases, with 15 bases separating them.